This T cell receptor (beta chain) derives from a study of CD8 T cells in ankylosing spondylitis. TCRdb passed the 5' RACE reads through MiXCR, listing each CDR3 protein once. The sample yields approximately 100,000 distinct CDR3 sequences, 20% to 30% seen once. Germline lookup yields CDR1 SGHTA and CDR2 FQGNSA. Trimming stripped 1 base from V and 6 bases from J, with 8 bases between. This CDR3 has 13 amino acids. Source material: synovial fluid, either unsorted or a sorted T cell fraction (not recorded which). V usage is TRBV7-2 and J usage is TRBJ2-3; D remains ambiguous. This clonotype was obtained from a male donor with ankylosing spondylitis. For the CDR3, the DNA is TGTGCCAGCAGCTTAGAACGGGCTGATACGCAGTATTTT. Translation gives CASSLERADTQYF.